Reported below is one TCR beta chain. Antigen: not known. The data were obtained in a study of T cell responses to AZD1222 COVID-19 vaccine. The CDR3 is made up of 15 amino acids. The V gene end was trimmed by 4 bases and the J gene end by 8 bases; junction bases not matched to a gene: 11. Germline CDR1 is SGHNT and CDR2 is YENEEA. The method was immunoSEQ multiplex PCR; TCRdb's version includes in-frame clones alone and lacks a portion of them. The sample lists tens of thousands of clones; around 85% were seen once. General observations from the study: Reportedly, nearly half of unique spike TCRs recognized epitopes outside B.1.351/B.1.1.7 mutations. Repertoire sampling happened only post peak T cell response.

V gene TRBV11-3 combines with J gene TRBJ2-1; 7 nucleotides agree with TRBD1. This material consisted of peripheral blood, taken 28 days after the second AZD1222 dose. This TCR was sampled from an adult who received the AZD1222 COVID-19 vaccine. The CDR3 DNA sequence: TGTGCCAGCAGCTCCGCGGCACAGGGGAACCATGAGCAGTTCTTC. Its translation: CASSSAAQGNHEQFF.